One sample yielded the 32 T cell receptor beta chains listed below, sequenced in a study of blood T cell repertoires in COVID-19. The protocol was immunoSEQ multiplex PCR, while the TCRdb copy is restricted to in-frame clones and leaves out a portion. Among some 180,000 clones listed, roughly four fifths were seen once. Sequenced material: peripheral blood. All receptors come from a human donor in a cohort sampled during active COVID-19.

CDR3: CASSSRDGYNEQFF. The CDR3 DNA sequence: TGTGCCAGCAGCTCGCGGGACGGATACAATGAGCAGTTCTTC. The J gene is TRBJ2-1, the V gene TRBV11-3; D is possibly TRBD2 (6 bases). V lost 4 bases to trimming and J lost 4 bases, with 11 bases between them. Germline V lookup: CDR1 SGHNT, CDR2 YENEEA. This CDR3 contains 14 residues.

The J gene is TRBJ1-2, the V gene TRBV18, with 7 bases matching TRBD1. Looked up from germline, CDR1 is KGHSH and CDR2 is LQKENI. With V trimmed by 4 bases and J by 4 bases, 6 bases remained unmatched. CDR3 length equals 14 residues. CDR3 DNA sequence: TGTGCCAGCTCACTCGGACAGGCTCTCTATGGCTACACCTTC. Its protein is CASSLGQALYGYTF.

V and J are TRBV6-6 and TRBJ1-1, with a weak D call TRBD1 (5 bases). Trimming took 2 bases from V and 0 from J, leaving 10 bases between them. The CDR3 sequence is 15 residues long. From germline, CDR1 is MNHNY and CDR2 SVGAGI (reference sequence). CDR3 in DNA: TGTGCCAGCAGTTACGGTGGGGGGGTGAACACTGAAGCTTTCTTT. It encodes CASSYGGGVNTEAFF.

The J gene is TRBJ1-2, the V gene TRBV6-5; TRBD1 aligns across 7 bases. The CDR3 is 16 amino acids. Germline CDR1 MNHEY, CDR2 SVGAGI. The V and J ends lost 2 bases and 3 bases, in that order; junction bases with no gene match: 9. The CDR3 spells CASSYLSRGEHYGYTF. The DNA of the CDR3 is TGTGCCAGCAGTTACCTATCCAGGGGGGAGCACTATGGCTACACCTTC.

The chain combines TRBV7-8 with TRBJ1-2; TRBD1 aligns across 7 bases. V lost 5 bases, J lost 2 bases, and 11 bases stayed unmatched. This CDR3 has 16 residues. The germline V gene has CDR1 SGHVS and CDR2 FQNEAQ. CDR3: CASSNRTGWSNYGYTF. CDR3 bases: TGTGCCAGCAGCAATCGGACAGGATGGTCGAACTATGGCTACACCTTC.

The chain combines TRBV5-1 with TRBJ1-2, with 7 bases identical to TRBD1. Germline values: CDR1 SGHRS, CDR2 YFSETQ. This CDR3 is 15 amino acids long. The V gene end was trimmed by 4 bases and the J gene end by 4 bases; junction bases not matched to a gene: 10. The CDR3 nucleotides read TGCGCCAGCAGCCCCAATTCCGGGACAGCCTATGGCTACACCTTC. Translation gives CASSPNSGTAYGYTF.

The chain couples TRBV9 to TRBJ1-1, with D possibly being TRBD1 (6 bases). Per the germline V gene, CDR1 is SGDLS and CDR2 is YYNGEE. The CDR3 totals 18 residues. Deletions cut 4 bases from V and 2 bases from J, with 24 bases between. The CDR3 DNA sequence: TGTGCCAGCAGCCCTAGGGGTCTCTCTGGGGGACAAAACACTGAAGCTTTCTTT. As protein: CASSPRGLSGGQNTEAFF.

V usage is TRBV29-1 and J usage is TRBJ2-7, with D perhaps TRBD1 (5 bases). CDR1 and CDR2 from the germline V gene are SQVTM and ANQGSEA. The CDR3 sequence is 13 residues long. Trimming took off 6 bases at V and 0 bases at J, with 12 bases between the two ends. This CDR3 is CSVGRPRSYEQYF. CDR3 bases: TGCAGCGTGGGGCGTCCCCGCTCCTACGAGCAGTACTTC.

V and J are TRBV24-1 and TRBJ1-6; TRBD1 agrees at 7 bases. With V trimmed by 8 bases and J by 3 bases, 12 bases remained unmatched. CDR1 is KGHDR and CDR2 is SFDVKD in the germline V gene. This CDR3 region has 17 residues. CDR3 in amino acids: CATIALFGTDYNSPLHF. CDR3 coding DNA: TGTGCCACCATCGCCCTGTTCGGGACAGACTATAATTCACCCCTCCACTTT.

The V gene is TRBV11-2, the J gene TRBJ2-7; 9 nucleotides match TRBD1. Germline V gene data show CDR1 as SGHAT and CDR2 as FQNNGV. The CDR3 is made up of 17 amino acids. The J segment lost 4 bases and the V segment lost 4 bases, leaving 14 bases of the junction unmatched. CDR3 loop: CASSSEPTRDRVYEQYF. The CDR3 DNA sequence: TGTGCCAGCAGCTCCGAGCCTACCCGGGACAGGGTTTACGAGCAGTACTTC.

The chain combines TRBV20-1 with TRBJ1-1, with D uncertain. V was cut by 3 bases and J by 3 bases, with 5 bases left in between. This CDR3 is 11 amino acids long. Looked up from germline, CDR1 is DFQATT and CDR2 is SNEGSKA (reference sequence). CDR3 region: CSASVDTEAFF. In nucleotides, the CDR3 is TGCAGTGCTAGCGTAGACACTGAAGCTTTCTTT.

The chain links TRBV5-4 to TRBJ2-6; no clear D. In germline, CDR1 is SGHNT, CDR2 YYREEE (reference sequence). The CDR3 runs 14 residues. V was trimmed by 0 bases and J by 2 bases, leaving 3 bases between them. The CDR3 spells CASSLAAGANVLTF. The CDR3 DNA is TGTGCCAGCAGCTTGGCCGCTGGGGCCAACGTCCTGACTTTC.

The V and J genes are TRBV18 and TRBJ2-5; unclear D gene. V was cut by 0 bases and J by 2 bases, with 7 bases left in between. Germline values: CDR1 KGHSH, CDR2 LQKENI. The CDR3 has 14 residues. CDR3 loop: CASSPPSVQETQYF. DNA of the CDR3: TGTGCCAGCTCACCACCGTCAGTTCAAGAGACCCAGTACTTC.

This clone was seen more than once but under ten times. The chain is built from TRBV19 and TRBJ2-2; D call uncertain. Per germline, CDR1 LNHDA and CDR2 SQIVND (reference sequence). The CDR3 consists of 15 residues. Trimming removed 3 bases from V and 0 bases from J, with 8 bases in between. The CDR3 loop reads CASSMGYANTGELFF. The CDR3 region has the DNA TGTGCCAGTAGTATGGGCTACGCGAACACCGGGGAGCTGTTTTTT. The full variable domain, rest sourced from reference TRBV19 and TRBJ2-2, is DGGITQSPKYLFRKEGQNVTLSCEQNLNHDAMYWYRQDPGQGLRLIYYSQIVNDFQKGDIAEGYSVSREKKESFPLTVTSAQKNPTAFYLCASSMGYANTGELFFGEGSRLTVL.

This chain uses TRBV2 with TRBJ1-2; no reliable D call. Trimming took 7 bases from V and 5 from J, leaving 17 bases between them. The CDR3 consists of 14 residues. Germline CDR1 reads SNHLY; CDR2 reads FYNNEI. The CDR3 loop is CASNAQDSIYGYTF. CDR3 DNA sequence: TGTGCCAGCAATGCTCAGGACTCTATTTATGGCTACACCTTC. Filled out from reference TRBV2 and TRBJ1-2, the complete variable domain reads EPEVTQTPSHQVTQMGQEVILRCVPISNHLYFYWYRQILGQKVEFLVSFYNNEISEKSEIFDDQFSVERPDGSNFTLKIRSTKLEDSAMYFCASNAQDSIYGYTFGSGTRLTVV.

The chain joins TRBV27 to TRBJ1-2, with 9 bases aligning to TRBD1. Germline V gives CDR1 MNHEY, CDR2 SMNVEV (reference sequence). The CDR3 sequence is 15 residues long. The junction had 7 bases not matched to a gene; V was cut back by 4 bases and J by 4 bases. The CDR3 nucleotides are TGTGCCAGCAGTTCGGGACAGGGTCTAGTCTATGGCTACACCTTC. Amino acids: CASSSGQGLVYGYTF.

The rearrangement uses TRBV5-1 and TRBJ1-5, with D uncertain. The CDR3 spans 15 residues. Germline V gene sequence: CDR1 SGHRS, CDR2 YFSETQ. Trimming stripped 1 base from V and 0 bases from J, with 8 bases between. Here the CDR3 reads CASSLTVISNQPQHF. The CDR3 DNA follows: TGCGCCAGCAGCTTGACGGTAATTAGCAATCAGCCCCAGCATTTT.

The V gene is TRBV5-1, the J gene TRBJ1-2; TRBD1 matches at 10 bases. V was pared by 0 bases and J by 6 bases, with 8 bases of the junction left unmatched. Germline V CDR1 and CDR2: SGHRS, YFSETQ. This CDR3 is built from 16 residues. The CDR3 region is CASSLAGTGDRNGYTF. The CDR3 DNA follows: TGCGCCAGCAGCTTGGCCGGGACAGGGGATAGGAATGGCTACACCTTC. The full variable domain, its missing parts supplied by reference TRBV5-1 and TRBJ1-2, is KAGVTQTPRYLIKTRGQQVTLSCSPISGHRSVSWYQQTPGQGLQFLFEYFSETQRNKGNFPGRFSGRQFSNSRSEMNVSTLELGDSALYLCASSLAGTGDRNGYTFGSGTRLTVV.

This clone was seen a single time. This chain joins TRBV7-3 and TRBJ2-2, with D possibly matching TRBD2 (6 bases). With 5 bases removed from V and 4 bases from J, the gap between germline ends came to 11 bases. Germline-derived CDR1 and CDR2 are SGHTA and FQGTGA. This CDR3 has 14 residues. The CDR3 is CASSLAHITGELFF. The CDR3 bases are TGTGCCAGCAGCCTAGCGCATATCACCGGGGAGCTGTTTTTT. Using reference TRBV7-3 and TRBJ2-2 for the parts outside the CDR3, the full variable domain is GAGVSQTPSNKVTEKGKYVELRCDPISGHTALYWYRQSLGQGPEFLIYFQGTGAADDSGLPNDRFFAVRPEGSVSTLKIQRTERGDSAVYLCASSLAHITGELFFGEGSRLTVL.

The chain uses TRBV11-3 and TRBJ2-2; D gene uncertain. V lost 4 bases to trimming and J lost 8 bases, with 5 bases between them. Germline lookup yields CDR1 SGHNT and CDR2 YENEEA. The CDR3 contains 11 residues. The CDR3 sequence is CASSWQGELFF. DNA of the CDR3: TGTGCCAGCAGCTGGCAGGGGGAGCTGTTTTTT. Full variable domain (rest looked up from reference TRBV11-3 and TRBJ2-2): EAGVVQSPRYKIIEKKQPVAFWCNPISGHNTLYWYLQNLGQGPELLIRYENEEAVDDSQLPKDRFSAERLKGVDSTLKIQPAELGDSAVYLCASSWQGELFFGEGSRLTVL.

The chain has TRBV4-1 and TRBJ1-1; the D gene is possibly TRBD1 (6 bases). The CDR3 length is 15 residues. The V and J ends lost 0 bases and 3 bases respectively, with 11 bases between them. The germline V gene encodes CDR1 MGHRA and CDR2 YSYEKL. The CDR3 loop is CASSQERNRDTEAFF. CDR3 in DNA: TGCGCCAGCAGCCAAGAGCGGAACAGGGACACTGAAGCTTTCTTT.

V is TRBV11-3 and J is TRBJ1-2, with D perhaps TRBD1 (6 bases). V was pared by 4 bases and J by 0 bases, with 12 bases between. From germline, CDR1 is SGHNT and CDR2 YENEEA. The CDR3 loop spans 15 amino acids. CDR3 region: CASSSQGTPNYGYTF. CDR3 DNA sequence: TGTGCCAGCAGCTCCCAGGGGACCCCTAACTATGGCTACACCTTC.

This clone has just one count. The V and J genes are TRBV2 and TRBJ1-2, with D unresolved. The V and J ends lost 1 base and 6 bases respectively, with 15 bases between them. This CDR3 is built from 15 residues. Germline CDR1 and CDR2: SNHLY and FYNNEI. The CDR3 region is CASSEDGVAGDGYTF. CDR3 sequence (DNA): TGTGCCAGCAGTGAAGACGGGGTTGCAGGCGATGGCTACACCTTC. The entire variable domain, with the rest obtained from reference TRBV2 and TRBJ1-2, is as follows: EPEVTQTPSHQVTQMGQEVILRCVPISNHLYFYWYRQILGQKVEFLVSFYNNEISEKSEIFDDQFSVERPDGSNFTLKIRSTKLEDSAMYFCASSEDGVAGDGYTFGSGTRLTVV.

The chain links TRBV7-2 to TRBJ2-1; D is undetermined. Germline assignment: CDR1 SGHTA and CDR2 FQGNSA. The CDR3 sequence is 12 residues long. With 3 bases removed from V and 8 bases from J, the gap between germline ends came to 8 bases. The DNA of the CDR3 is TGTGCCAGCAGCTTTCACGGAGATGAGCAGTTCTTC. Translated: CASSFHGDEQFF.

The chain couples TRBV5-1 to TRBJ2-1; 10 bases are shared with TRBD2. The CDR3 consists of 15 residues. CDR1 is SGHRS and CDR2 is YFSETQ in the germline V gene. The trim removed 4 bases at V and 7 bases at J, leaving 8 bases unmatched. CDR3 sequence: CASSAGTSVWNEQFF. In nucleotides, the CDR3 is TGCGCCAGCAGCGCGGGGACTAGCGTTTGGAATGAGCAGTTCTTC.

The chain has TRBV7-3 and TRBJ2-1; D is uncertain. Germline V CDR1 and CDR2: SGHTA, FQGTGA. Trimming removed 4 bases at V and 8 bases at J, with 9 bases between. The CDR3 contains 12 residues. CDR3 bases: TGTGCCAGCAGCTCCCAATCAGATGAGCAGTTCTTC. This translates into CASSSQSDEQFF.

The gene calls are TRBV29-1 and TRBJ1-2, with 8 bases fitting TRBD1. J gave up 3 bases and V 3 bases, and 9 bases lay outside the gene matches. CDR1 is SQVTM, CDR2 ANQGSEA, per germline. This CDR3 has 15 amino acids. CDR3 loop: CSVDGGGTGYYGYTF. In nucleotides, the CDR3 is TGCAGCGTTGACGGGGGTGGGACAGGCTACTATGGCTACACCTTC.

This chain connects TRBV10-3 to TRBJ2-3, with a possible D match to TRBD2 (5 bases). V lost 3 bases and J lost 0, with 10 bases in between. The CDR3 is 15 residues long. Germline values: CDR1 ENHRY, CDR2 SYGVKD. The CDR3 nucleotides read TGTGCCATCAGTGATTGGGAGACTAGCACAGATACGCAGTATTTT. It codes for CAISDWETSTDTQYF.

The CDR3 DNA reads TGCAGCGTTGCGGAAGGGGGAATGAACACTGAAGCTTTCTTT. Translated, it gives CSVAEGGMNTEAFF. V usage is TRBV29-1 and J usage is TRBJ1-1, with D possibly being TRBD1 (6 bases). V lost 4 bases to trimming and J lost 0 bases, with 12 bases between them. The length of the CDR3 is 14 residues. Germline V CDR1 and CDR2: SQVTM, ANQGSEA.

This clone was detected a few times. The genes are TRBV27 and TRBJ2-5; the D gene is possibly TRBD2 (6 bases). This CDR3 contains 13 residues. Trimming removed 5 bases at V and 7 bases at J, with 14 bases between. CDR1 is MNHEY and CDR2 is SMNVEV in the germline V gene (reference sequence). The CDR3 DNA reads TGTGCCAGCAGTCCCACCTCGGAGGGGACCCAGTACTTC. This gives the protein CASSPTSEGTQYF.

In this sample, this clone turned up a few times. The gene calls are TRBV7-8 and TRBJ2-2; the D is unclear. CDR1 is SGHVS and CDR2 is FQNEAQ in the germline V gene. The CDR3 runs 13 residues. Between the trimmed V and J ends, which lost 0 bases and 6 bases, there was a span of 5 bases. CDR3 sequence reads: CASSLARAGELFF. The CDR3 nucleotides read TGTGCCAGCAGCTTAGCGCGAGCCGGGGAGCTGTTTTTT.

This rearrangement joins TRBV6-2 or TRBV6-3 to TRBJ1-5, with 10 nucleotides matching TRBD1. Germline CDR1 is MNHEY and CDR2 is SVGEGT. Trimming cost V 3 bases and J 6 bases; bases outside gene matches: 5. The CDR3 loop spans 15 amino acids. The CDR3 DNA reads TGTGCCAGCAGTTATGACAGGGGGCCAATTCAGCCCCAGCATTTT. Translation: CASSYDRGPIQPQHF.